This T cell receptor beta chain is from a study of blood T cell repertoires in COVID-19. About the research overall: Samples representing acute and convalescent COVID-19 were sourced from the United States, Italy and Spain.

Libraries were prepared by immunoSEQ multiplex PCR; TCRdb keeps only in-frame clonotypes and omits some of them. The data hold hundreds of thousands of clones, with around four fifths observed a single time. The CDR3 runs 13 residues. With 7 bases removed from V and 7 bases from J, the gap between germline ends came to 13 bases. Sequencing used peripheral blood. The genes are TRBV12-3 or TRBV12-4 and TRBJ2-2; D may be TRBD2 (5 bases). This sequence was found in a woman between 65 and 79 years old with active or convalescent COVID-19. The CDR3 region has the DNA TGTGCCAGCACCCGGGGAAGTGGCGGGGAGCTGTTTTTT. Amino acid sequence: CASTRGSGGELFF.